In its sample, the clone carrying this T cell receptor beta chain was seen a few times. Its antigen remains unidentified. Distinct nucleotide sequences in the sample also encode this CDR3. This sample is part of a study of cytomegalovirus exposure and HLA in healthy donors. Turning to the study itself: Sequencing of 150 million to 200 million T cells in an earlier analysis found 120 million or so unique TCR beta sequences. Ancestry clustering placed 70% to 90% of some 400 genotyped donors in the Caucasian-associated cluster.

The study, taken as a whole, reports: Researchers reported in a later analysis that a missense DCLRE1C variant was tied to TCR beta V- and J-gene trimming. A few V segments could not be told apart, such as TRBV6-2 and TRBV6-3, and were left out.

Both 60 Vbeta primers and 13 Jbeta primers went into the PCR. Clones were read by immunoSEQ multiplex PCR, and TCRdb kept only the in-frame ones, dropping some. Found here are some 85,000 clones, roughly 80% of them singletons; the top ten hold around 4.3%. V shed 5 bases and J shed 0 bases, with 13 bases lying between them. This CDR3 spans 15 amino acids. CDR1 LNHDA and CDR2 SQIVND come from the germline V gene (reference sequence). This receptor was obtained from a woman in her forties in good health and CMV-seropositive. Material for sequencing was PBMCs. The chain employs TRBV19 and TRBJ1-1, with TRBD1 as a possible D gene (5 bases). The CDR3 sequence is CASSLSGRMNTEAFF. Here the CDR3 DNA reads TGTGCCAGTAGTTTGTCAGGGCGAATGAACACTGAAGCTTTCTTT.